One and the same sample provided the 2 T cell receptor beta chains below, sequenced in a study of cytomegalovirus exposure and HLA in healthy donors. It was with 60 Vbeta and 13 Jbeta primers that the PCR ran. The protocol was immunoSEQ multiplex PCR, while the TCRdb copy is restricted to in-frame clones and leaves out a portion. The sample contains around 150,000 clones, 50% to 75% of which appear only once. Sample: PBMCs. Receptors were obtained from a woman aged 60-75 years in good health and CMV-seropositive.

The chain combines TRBV18 with TRBJ2-3; D uncertain. V lost 3 bases, J lost 2 bases, and 6 bases lay in between. This CDR3 region has 13 residues. Germline V gene sequence: CDR1 KGHSH, CDR2 LQKENI. This chain's CDR3 is CASSPPNTDTQYF. Written as DNA, the CDR3 is TGTGCCAGCTCACCTCCAAACACAGATACGCAGTATTTT.

V gene TRBV9 combines with J gene TRBJ2-2; 7 bases line up with TRBD1. Trimming removed 4 bases from V and 7 bases from J; junction bases left unmatched: 13. The CDR3 length is 16 residues. Germline CDR1 SGDLS, CDR2 YYNGEE. The CDR3 region is CASSSRGTGAGGELFF. The CDR3 DNA is TGTGCCAGCAGCTCGAGGGGCACAGGGGCGGGCGGGGAGCTGTTTTTT.